The clone carrying this T cell receptor beta chain was observed many times. The data originate from a study of early T cells in non-severe SARS-CoV-2 infection. Via MiXCR, TCRdb re-called the 5' RACE reads, giving one row per CDR3 protein. Altogether some 60,000 distinct CDR3 sequences are present, roughly a tenth being singletons, with the ten largest covering around 8.6%. Germline V gene lookup returns CDR1 SGHDT and CDR2 YYEEEE. This CDR3 spans 16 amino acids. The ends were cut back, 1 base at V and 6 bases at J, with 18 bases in the middle. The TCR was taken from an adult who was a healthcare worker with PCR-confirmed SARS-CoV-2 infection or an uninfected control (not recorded which). Sequenced: whole blood. This chain links TRBV5-6 with TRBJ2-3; D may correspond to TRBD1 or TRBD2 (6 bases each). The CDR3 region has the DNA TGTGCCAGCAGCTTGCCAGAGGGGGGATTATTGGATACGCAGTATTTT. Encoded protein: CASSLPEGGLLDTQYF.